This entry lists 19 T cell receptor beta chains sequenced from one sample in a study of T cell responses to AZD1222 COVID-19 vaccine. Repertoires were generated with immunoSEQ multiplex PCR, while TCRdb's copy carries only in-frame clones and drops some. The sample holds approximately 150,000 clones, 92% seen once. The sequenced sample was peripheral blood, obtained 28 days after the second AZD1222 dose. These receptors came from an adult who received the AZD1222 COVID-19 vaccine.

CDR3 sequence: CASSYGTLAGVYEQYF. The CDR3 nucleotides are TGTGCCAGCAGCTACGGGACCCTAGCGGGAGTCTACGAGCAGTACTTC. The V and J genes are TRBV7-8 and TRBJ2-7, with 10 bases matching TRBD2. After removal of 4 bases from V and 3 bases from J, the junction contained 9 bases not matched to a gene. This CDR3 has 16 amino acids. From germline, CDR1 is SGHVS and CDR2 FQNEAQ.

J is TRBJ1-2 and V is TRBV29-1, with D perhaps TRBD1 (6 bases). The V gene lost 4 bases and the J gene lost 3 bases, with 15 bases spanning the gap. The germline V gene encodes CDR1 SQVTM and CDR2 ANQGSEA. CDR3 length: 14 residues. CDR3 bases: TGCAGCGTTGCGAGGGGGATCAGCGACTATGGCTACACCTTC. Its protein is CSVARGISDYGYTF.

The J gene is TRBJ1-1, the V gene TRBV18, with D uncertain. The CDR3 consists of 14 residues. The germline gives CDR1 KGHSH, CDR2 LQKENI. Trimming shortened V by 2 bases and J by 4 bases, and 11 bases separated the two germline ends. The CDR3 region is CASSPGGIGTEAFF. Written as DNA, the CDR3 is TGTGCCAGCTCACCAGGTGGGATAGGCACTGAAGCTTTCTTT.

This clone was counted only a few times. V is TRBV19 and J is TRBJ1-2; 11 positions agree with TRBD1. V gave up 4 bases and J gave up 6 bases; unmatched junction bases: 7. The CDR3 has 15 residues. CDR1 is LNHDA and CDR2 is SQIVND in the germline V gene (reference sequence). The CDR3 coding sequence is TGTGCCAGTAGTAAACGGACAGGGGGCTGGGATGGCTACACCTTC. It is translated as CASSKRTGGWDGYTF.

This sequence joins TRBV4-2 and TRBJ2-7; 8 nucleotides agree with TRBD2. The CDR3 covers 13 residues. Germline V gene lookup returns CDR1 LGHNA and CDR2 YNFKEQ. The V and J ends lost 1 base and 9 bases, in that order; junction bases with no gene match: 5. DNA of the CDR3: TGTGCCAGCAGCCAAGTTACCAGCGGGGGGCAGTACTTC. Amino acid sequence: CASSQVTSGGQYF.

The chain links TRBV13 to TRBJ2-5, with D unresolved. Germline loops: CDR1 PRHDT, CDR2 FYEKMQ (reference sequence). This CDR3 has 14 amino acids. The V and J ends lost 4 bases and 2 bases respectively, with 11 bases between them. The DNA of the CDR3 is TGTGCCAGCAGCTACCCCGGGCAGCAAGAGACCCAGTACTTC. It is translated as CASSYPGQQETQYF.

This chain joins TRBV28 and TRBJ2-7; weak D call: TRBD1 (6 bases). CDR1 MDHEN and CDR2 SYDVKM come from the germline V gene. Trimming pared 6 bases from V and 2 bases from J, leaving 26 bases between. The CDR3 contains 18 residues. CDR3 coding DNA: TGTGCCAGCAGCTCCGACAGGCATGGAGCCCGATCCCCCTACGAGCAGTACTTC. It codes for CASSSDRHGARSPYEQYF.

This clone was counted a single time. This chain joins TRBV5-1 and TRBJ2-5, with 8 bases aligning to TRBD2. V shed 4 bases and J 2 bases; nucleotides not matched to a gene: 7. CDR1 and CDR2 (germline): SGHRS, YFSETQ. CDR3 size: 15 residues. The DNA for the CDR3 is TGCGCCAGCAGCCCCACTTTAGCGGGGCAAGAGACCCAGTACTTC. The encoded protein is CASSPTLAGQETQYF.

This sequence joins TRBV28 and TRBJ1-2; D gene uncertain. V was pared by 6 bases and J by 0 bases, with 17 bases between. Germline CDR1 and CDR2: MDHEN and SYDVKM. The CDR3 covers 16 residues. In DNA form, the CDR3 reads TGTGCCAGCAGCCCCTTCTCGGGTGCCCCTAACTATGGCTACACCTTC. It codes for CASSPFSGAPNYGYTF.

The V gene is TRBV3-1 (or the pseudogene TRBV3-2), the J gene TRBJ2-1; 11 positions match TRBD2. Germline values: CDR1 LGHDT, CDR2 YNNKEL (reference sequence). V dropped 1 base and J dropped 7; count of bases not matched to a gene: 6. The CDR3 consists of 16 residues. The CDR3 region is CASSQGLAGGLNEQFF. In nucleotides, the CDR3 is TGTGCCAGCAGCCAAGGGCTAGCGGGAGGCCTAAATGAGCAGTTCTTC.

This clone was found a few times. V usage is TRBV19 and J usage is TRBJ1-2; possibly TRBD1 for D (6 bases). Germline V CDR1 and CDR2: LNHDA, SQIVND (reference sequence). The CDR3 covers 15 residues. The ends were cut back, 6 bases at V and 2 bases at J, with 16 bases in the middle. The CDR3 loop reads CASSHGTRKNYGYTF. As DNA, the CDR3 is TGTGCCAGTAGCCACGGGACACGGAAAAACTATGGCTACACCTTC.

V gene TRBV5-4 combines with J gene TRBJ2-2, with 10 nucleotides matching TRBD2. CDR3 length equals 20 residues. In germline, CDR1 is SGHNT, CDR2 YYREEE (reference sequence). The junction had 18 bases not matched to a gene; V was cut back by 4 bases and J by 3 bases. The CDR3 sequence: CASSPVGAGGRGQYTGELFF. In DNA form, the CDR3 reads TGTGCCAGCAGCCCCGTAGGAGCGGGAGGGCGTGGGCAATACACCGGGGAGCTGTTTTTT.

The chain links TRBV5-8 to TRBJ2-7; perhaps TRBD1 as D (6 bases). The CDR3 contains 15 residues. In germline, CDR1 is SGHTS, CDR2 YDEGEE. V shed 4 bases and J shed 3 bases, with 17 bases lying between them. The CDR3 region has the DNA TGTGCCAGCAGCCGGAGAGGGGGTCTGAGCTACGAGCAGTACTTC. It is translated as CASSRRGGLSYEQYF. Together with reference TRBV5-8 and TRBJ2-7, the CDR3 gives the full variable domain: EAGVTQSPTHLIKTRGQQATLRCSPISGHTSVYWYQQALGLGLQFLLWYDEGEERNRGNFPPRFSGRQFPNYSSELNVNALELEDSALYLCASSRRGGLSYEQYFGPGTRLTVT.

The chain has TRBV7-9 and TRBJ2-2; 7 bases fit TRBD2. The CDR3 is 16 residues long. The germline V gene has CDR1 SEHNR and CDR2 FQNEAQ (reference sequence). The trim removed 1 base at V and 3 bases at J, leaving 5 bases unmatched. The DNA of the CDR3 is TGTGCCAGCAGCTTAGGGGTCGGGAGGCACACCGGGGAGCTGTTTTTT. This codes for CASSLGVGRHTGELFF.

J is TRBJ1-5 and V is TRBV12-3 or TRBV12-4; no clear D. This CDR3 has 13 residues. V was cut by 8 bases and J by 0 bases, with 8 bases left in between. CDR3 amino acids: CASGPNSNQPQHF. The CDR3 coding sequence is TGTGCCAGCGGGCCGAATAGCAATCAGCCCCAGCATTTT.

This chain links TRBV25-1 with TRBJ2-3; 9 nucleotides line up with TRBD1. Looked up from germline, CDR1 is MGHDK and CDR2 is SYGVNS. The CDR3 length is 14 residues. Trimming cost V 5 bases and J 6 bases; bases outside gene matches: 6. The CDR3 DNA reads TGTGCCAGCAGTCAACAGGGGGCGCAGGATACGCAGTATTTT. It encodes CASSQQGAQDTQYF.

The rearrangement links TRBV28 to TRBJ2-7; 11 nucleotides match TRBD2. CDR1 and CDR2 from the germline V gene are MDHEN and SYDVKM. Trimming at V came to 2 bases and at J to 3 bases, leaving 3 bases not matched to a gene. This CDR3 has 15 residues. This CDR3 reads CASSLPSGRFYEQYF. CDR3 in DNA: TGTGCCAGCAGTTTACCTAGCGGGAGGTTCTACGAGCAGTACTTC.

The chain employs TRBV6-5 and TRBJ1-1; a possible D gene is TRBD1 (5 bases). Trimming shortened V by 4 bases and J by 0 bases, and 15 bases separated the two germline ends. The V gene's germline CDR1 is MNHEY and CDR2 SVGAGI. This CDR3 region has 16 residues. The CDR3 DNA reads TGTGCCAGCAGTTTCCTAGGGGAACACCTGAACACTGAAGCTTTCTTT. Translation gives CASSFLGEHLNTEAFF.

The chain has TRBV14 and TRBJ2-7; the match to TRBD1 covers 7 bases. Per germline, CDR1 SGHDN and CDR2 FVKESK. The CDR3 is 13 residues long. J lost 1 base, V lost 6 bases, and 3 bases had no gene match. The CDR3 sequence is CASREQGSYEQYF. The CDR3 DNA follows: TGTGCCAGCAGGGAACAGGGGTCCTACGAGCAGTACTTC.